What follows is one T cell receptor (beta chain) and its context. No antigen is known for it. Within one base of it there is no much larger clone, and no base qualities were kept. The immunoSEQ Assay, a bias-controlled multiplex PCR, was used to amplify TCRbeta CDR3 regions from genomic DNA. Turning to the authors' computational methods: The number of nucleated cells in each sample was estimated from the amplification of reference gene primers within the assay. To quantify the absolute abundance of each unique TCRbeta CDR3 rearrangement, sequence reads were collapsed and filtered. For each sample, productive Simpson clonality was calculated as the square root of Simpson's diversity index over productive rearrangements. What TCRdb holds here is the immuneACCESS table cut down to in-frame rearrangements. Part of the clones is not present; checked against another copy, under half of the missing clones reflect an unresolved V gene, and the others are unexplained. That table is the source of V, J and clone size, and D and trimming were worked out from the DNA. The sample data list under 85,000 clones, and roughly 90% of these were observed just once. Approximately 15% of the sample is in the top ten clones.

The collaborating institutions used their own protocols to collect whole blood in K2EDTA tubes. For TCRbeta analysis, collaborators shipped samples in one of three forms: frozen whole blood, isolated PBMCs, or DNA extracted from either of those sample types. These data come from a study of blood T cell repertoires in COVID-19 (dated by TCRdb to the early 2020s). For the study in its entirety: Samples covering the acute and convalescent phases of COVID-19 were provided by collaborators in the United States, Italy and Spain. Deeply sampled blood TCRbeta repertoires from subjects exposed to, actively infected with, or recovered from COVID-19 were included in the dataset. Samples were obtained from the ongoing ImmuneRACE study (first 160 participants) and from approximately 1,200 subjects provided by 6 global collaborators. Sample metadata almost always included a de-identified subject ID, COVID-19 status, age in years and sex. The material from the prospective study consisted of cDNA or gDNA derived from T cells, B-cell-depleted T cells, or PBMCs. HLA class I and class II types, where available, came from metadata supplied by the sample provider rather than from assay-based typing. The repertoires were made available in a free public database intended to serve as a resource for research on the immune response to SARS-CoV-2.

CDR1 and CDR2 (LNHDA, SQIVND) derive from the germline V gene (reference sequence). The CDR3, cysteine through phenylalanine, is 14 amino acids long. Only the CDR3 DNA is retained, 42 bases long and in frame from the first base. Trimming leaves V shorter by 4 bases and J shorter by 4 bases, with the junction holding 4 bases beyond the gene matches. The study at large found these results: How much clinical and demographic metadata was included differed by source and by participant, and the metadata was provided uncurated.

The sequenced material came from peripheral blood. The TCR originated in a man aged 65 to 79 with active or convalescent COVID-19. The V gene is TRBV19 and the J gene is TRBJ1-5; 7 central bases correspond to TRBD1. The CDR3 region reads CASSNRGWNQPQHF. The nucleotide sequence is given as TGTGCCAGTAGTAACAGGGGTTGGAATCAGCCCCAGCATTTT.